The sequence of this TCR beta chain was determined in a study of shared T cell receptors in the human thymus. Trimming removed 5 bases from V and 5 bases from J; junction bases left unmatched: 3. CDR3 length equals 13 residues. The germline V gene has CDR1 SGHTA and CDR2 FQGTGA. TCRdb's table, derived via immunoSEQ multiplex PCR, lists solely in-frame clones and lacks some. This table holds some 700,000 clones, 70% to 90% found once. These data also featured in a second study, about human thymus T cells.

The sample was thymocytes. This TCR was sampled from a girl less than two years old with a congenital heart defect. V and J are TRBV7-3 and TRBJ1-1, with 9 bases fitting TRBD1. CDR3 protein: CASSTTGGTEAFF. The CDR3 DNA sequence: TGTGCCAGCAGCACGACAGGGGGGACTGAAGCTTTCTTT.